This T cell receptor beta chain stems from a study of PD-L1 blockade in urothelial cancer. Germline V gene data show CDR1 as SGHTA and CDR2 as FQGNSA. V lost 2 bases, J lost 9 bases, and 10 bases stayed unmatched. This CDR3 contains 15 residues. Method: immunoSEQ multiplex PCR; TCRdb's copy keeps in-frame clones and lacks some. The sample has tens of thousands of clones, 70% to 90% seen once; the top ten hold less than 8%. The origin of this receptor is a man between 60 and 75 years old with urothelial cancer. V is TRBV7-2 and J is TRBJ1-3; TRBD1 aligns across 7 bases. The source was PBMCs, collected around atezolizumab (anti-PD-L1) treatment. The CDR3 DNA reads TGTGCCAGCAGCTTATCCGGACAGGCTGGCGGCACCATATATTTT. Translation gives CASSLSGQAGGTIYF.